The 21 T cell receptor beta chains below come from one sample, sequenced in a study of T cell changes during pregnancy in multiple sclerosis. The protocol was immunoSEQ multiplex PCR, while the TCRdb copy is restricted to in-frame clones and leaves out a portion. This sample yields 45,000 to 65,000 clones, of which 75% to 95% are seen a single time; approximately 3.8% belongs to the top ten. The sequencing used peripheral blood, collected after pregnancy. These receptors all stem from a female donor in good health, enrolled as a control in a pregnancy study.

The rearrangement links TRBV7-2 to TRBJ2-1, with 9 bases aligning to TRBD2. After removal of 8 bases from V and 3 bases from J, the junction contained 8 bases not matched to a gene. CDR1 is SGHTA, CDR2 FQGNSA, per germline. CDR3 size: 15 residues. This CDR3 reads CASGGRAQLYNEQFF. CDR3 bases: TGTGCCAGCGGCGGGAGGGCCCAACTCTACAATGAGCAGTTCTTC. Supplemented by reference TRBV7-2 and TRBJ2-1, the full variable domain reads GAGVSQSPSNKVTEKGKDVELRCDPISGHTALYWYRQSLGQGLEFLIYFQGNSAPDKSGLPSDRFSAERTGGSVSTLTIQRTQQEDSAVYLCASGGRAQLYNEQFFGPGTRLTVL.

V gene TRBV19 combines with J gene TRBJ1-2, with D maybe TRBD1 (6 bases). Germline V CDR1 and CDR2: LNHDA, SQIVND (reference sequence). The V and J ends lost 3 bases and 6 bases respectively, with 20 bases between them. The CDR3 totals 16 residues. CDR3: CASSMIVWDNPHGYTF. The CDR3 bases are TGTGCCAGTAGTATGATCGTCTGGGACAATCCCCATGGCTACACCTTC.

V gene TRBV5-4 combines with J gene TRBJ2-1; 8 positions match TRBD2. Trimming at V came to 2 bases and at J to 9 bases, leaving 4 bases not matched to a gene. Germline values: CDR1 SGHNT, CDR2 YYREEE (reference sequence). The CDR3 has 13 amino acids. Here the CDR3 reads CASSLAGGVEQFF. CDR3 nucleotides: TGTGCCAGCAGCTTAGCCGGGGGGGTTGAGCAGTTCTTC. The whole variable domain, remainder taken from reference TRBV5-4 and TRBJ2-1, is ETGVTQSPTHLIKTRGQQVTLRCSSQSGHNTVSWYQQALGQGPQFIFQYYREEENGRGNFPPRFSGLQFPNYSSELNVNALELDDSALYLCASSLAGGVEQFFGPGTRLTVL.

The chain couples TRBV4-1 to TRBJ2-1; possible D gene TRBD2, 6 bases. The CDR3 runs 12 residues. V was cut by 8 bases and J by 6 bases, with 11 bases left in between. The germline V gene encodes CDR1 MGHRA and CDR2 YSYEKL. CDR3 region: CASLGGANEQFF. The CDR3 region has the DNA TGCGCCAGCCTAGGAGGGGCCAATGAGCAGTTCTTC.

This clone was observed a single time. The chain is built from TRBV11-3 and TRBJ2-1; 7 nucleotides line up with TRBD1. This CDR3 has 18 residues. Looked up from germline, CDR1 is SGHNT and CDR2 is YENEEA. After removal of 6 bases from V and 0 bases from J, the junction contained 14 bases not matched to a gene. The CDR3 DNA reads TGTGCCAGCAGTCGTCGTCAAACAGGGGTTAACTCCTACAATGAGCAGTTCTTC. As protein: CASSRRQTGVNSYNEQFF.

The V and J genes are TRBV9 and TRBJ2-2; tentatively, D is TRBD1 (6 bases). This CDR3 spans 16 amino acids. V lost 0 bases to trimming and J lost 4 bases, with 13 bases between them. The V gene's germline CDR1 is SGDLS and CDR2 YYNGEE. As DNA, the CDR3 is TGTGCCAGCAGCGTAGGGGGGACAAGGGGCACCGGGGAGCTGTTTTTT. This sequence encodes CASSVGGTRGTGELFF.

DNA for the CDR3: TGTGCCAGCAGCCCAGGCGGCAGGGGGGAGGACGGCATGAACACTGAAGCTTTCTTT. This translates into CASSPGGRGEDGMNTEAFF. The chain couples TRBV11-1 to TRBJ1-1; TRBD1 aligns across 7 bases. Germline V gene sequence: CDR1 SGHAT, CDR2 FQDESV (reference sequence). V was clipped by 5 bases and J by 0 bases; unmatched bases: 18. The CDR3 is 19 amino acids. The entire variable domain, with the rest obtained from reference TRBV11-1 and TRBJ1-1, is as follows: EAEVAQSPRYKITEKSQAVAFWCDPISGHATLYWYRQILGQGPELLVQFQDESVVDDSQLPKDRFSAERLKGVDSTLKIQPAELGDSAMYLCASSPGGRGEDGMNTEAFFGQGTRLTVV.

This chain links TRBV19 with TRBJ1-5; D uncertain. CDR1 is LNHDA, CDR2 SQIVND, per germline (reference sequence). The CDR3 loop spans 11 amino acids. Between the trimmed V and J ends, which lost 3 bases and 12 bases, there was a span of 9 bases. The DNA for the CDR3 is TGTGCCAGTAGTATGAACGAGATCCAGCATTTT. Its translation: CASSMNEIQHF.

This clone was observed a few times. The chain couples TRBV27 to TRBJ1-6; no reliable D call. The CDR3 is 18 residues long. The germline gives CDR1 MNHEY, CDR2 SMNVEV (reference sequence). Trimming left V 2 bases short and J 3 bases short, with 17 bases between. For the CDR3, the DNA is TGTGCCAGCAGTTTAAGGAGCCGGGGAACGGGCTATAATTCACCCCTCCACTTT. As protein: CASSLRSRGTGYNSPLHF.

This chain links TRBV28 with TRBJ2-1, with D possibly TRBD1 on 6 matching bases. CDR1 MDHEN and CDR2 SYDVKM come from the germline V gene. CDR3 length: 14 amino acids. Deletions cut 7 bases from V and 11 bases from J, with 21 bases between. CDR3 residues: CASNLGQTALKQFF. The CDR3 DNA sequence: TGTGCCAGCAATCTAGGACAGACCGCTCTAAAGCAGTTCTTC.

The chain combines TRBV7-2 with TRBJ2-3; TRBD2 matches at 12 bases. CDR1 and CDR2 from the germline V gene are SGHTA and FQGNSA. V lost 4 bases to trimming and J lost 6 bases; unmatched junction nucleotides: 5. The CDR3 spans 15 residues. The CDR3 nucleotides are TGTGCCAGCAGCTCAGCCCTAGCGGGGGGGGATACGCAGTATTTT. Protein sequence: CASSSALAGGDTQYF.

The rearrangement uses TRBV27 and TRBJ1-2; TRBD1 might be the D (6 bases). Germline V CDR1 and CDR2: MNHEY, SMNVEV (reference sequence). V was pared by 2 bases and J by 4 bases, with 11 bases between. This CDR3 has 14 amino acids. CDR3 bases: TGTGCCAGCAGTTTAGGGGGCCGGGGCTATGGCTACACCTTC. Its protein is CASSLGGRGYGYTF.

The chain carries TRBV6-5 and TRBJ1-6; no clear D. The CDR3 is made up of 15 amino acids. Germline V gene lookup returns CDR1 MNHEY and CDR2 SVGAGI. Trimming took off 0 bases at V and 8 bases at J, with 11 bases between the two ends. CDR3: CASSYSNKNDSPLHF. The CDR3 bases are TGTGCCAGCAGTTACTCGAACAAAAACGATTCACCCCTCCACTTT.

This clone appeared once. This rearrangement joins TRBV5-1 to TRBJ2-5; 9 bases map to TRBD1. V shed 4 bases, J shed 5 bases, and the junction held 9 bases outside the gene matches. Germline V gives CDR1 SGHRS, CDR2 YFSETQ. The CDR3 length is 15 residues. CDR3 sequence reads: CASSIQGARGETQYF. The CDR3 DNA follows: TGCGCCAGCAGCATACAGGGGGCGAGGGGGGAGACCCAGTACTTC. The full variable domain, its missing parts supplied by reference TRBV5-1 and TRBJ2-5, is KAGVTQTPRYLIKTRGQQVTLSCSPISGHRSVSWYQQTPGQGLQFLFEYFSETQRNKGNFPGRFSGRQFSNSRSEMNVSTLELGDSALYLCASSIQGARGETQYFGPGTRLLVL.

In its sample, this clone was seen once. The chain recombines TRBV5-5 with TRBJ2-5; D is ambiguous. The CDR3 contains 13 residues. The germline CDR1 and CDR2 sequences are SGHKS and YYEKEE (reference sequence). Trimming removed 2 bases at V and 1 base at J, with 6 bases between. Here the CDR3 DNA reads TGTGCCAGCAGCTTTTCCAGCCAAGAGACCCAGTACTTC. It encodes CASSFSSQETQYF.

This chain links TRBV5-1 with TRBJ2-1; TRBD2 agrees at 8 bases. Trimming took 2 bases from V and 2 from J; bases not matched to a gene: 18. The CDR3 is 20 amino acids. Germline V gene sequence: CDR1 SGHRS, CDR2 YFSETQ. CDR3 nucleotides: TGCGCCAGCAGCTTACCGGTATCGGGACTAGGACGACCCCCCTACAATGAGCAGTTCTTC. Protein sequence: CASSLPVSGLGRPPYNEQFF.

CDR3 sequence reads: CASSVRNSGATQYF. The DNA of the CDR3 is TGTGCCAGCAGCGTAAGGAATAGCGGGGCCACGCAGTATTTT. The chain links TRBV9 to TRBJ2-3; 8 bases agree with TRBD2. The CDR3 length is 14 residues. In germline, CDR1 is SGDLS, CDR2 YYNGEE. The ends lost 1 base at V and 9 bases at J; junction bases unmatched: 7.

The genes are TRBV11-3 and TRBJ2-1; 13 nucleotides align to TRBD2. The CDR3 is 15 amino acids. Trimming at V came to 5 bases and at J to 8 bases, leaving 6 bases not matched to a gene. In germline, CDR1 is SGHNT, CDR2 YENEEA. CDR3 region: CASSTLAGGPYEQFF. Written as DNA, the CDR3 is TGTGCCAGCAGCACACTAGCGGGAGGGCCCTATGAGCAGTTCTTC.

The V gene is TRBV28, the J gene TRBJ1-2; D is unclear. V lost 4 bases and J lost 4, with 7 bases in between. This CDR3 region has 12 residues. The germline V gene encodes CDR1 MDHEN and CDR2 SYDVKM. As DNA, the CDR3 is TGTGCCAGCAGTTACAGTCGCTATGGCTACACCTTC. Translating it yields CASSYSRYGYTF.

J is TRBJ1-2 and V is TRBV7-2; D is uncertain. This CDR3 has 15 residues. The ends were cut back, 5 bases at V and 5 bases at J, with 18 bases in the middle. Germline V lookup: CDR1 SGHTA, CDR2 FQGNSA. Here the CDR3 DNA reads TGTGCCAGCAGCCCCCCCGGCACAGTCATTTATGGCTACACCTTC. As protein: CASSPPGTVIYGYTF.

The chain combines TRBV7-8 with TRBJ2-7, with 7 positions matching TRBD1. CDR1 is SGHVS and CDR2 is FQNEAQ in the germline V gene. The V segment lost 4 bases and the J segment 0 bases; nucleotides outside the gene matches: 6. The CDR3 is 15 amino acids. The CDR3 sequence is CASSYLTGSSYEQYF. For the CDR3, the DNA is TGTGCCAGCAGCTACCTGACAGGGTCCTCCTACGAGCAGTACTTC.